This TCR beta chain was sequenced during a study of cytomegalovirus exposure and HLA in healthy donors. Study context: An early release of data contained some 80 million unique TCRs, which came from HLA-typed donors.

The PCR employed 60 Vbeta primers together with 13 Jbeta primers. Per the authors' pipeline: An analysis that came later counted 60 million to 80 million unique TCR beta chains, around 10 million shared. Sequenced by immunoSEQ multiplex PCR; TCRdb stores in-frame clones only, minus some. V, J and clone size reflect that table, while D and trimming were determined from the DNA. The repertoire holds 120,000 or so clones, with about 66% as singletons. CDR1 is MNHEY, CDR2 SVGAGI, per germline. The CDR3 runs to 13 residues. Trimming cost V 7 bases and J 2 bases, with 12 bases left between them. The TCR comes from a young man in good health and CMV-seropositive. Sequencing input: PBMCs. The V gene is TRBV6-5, the J gene TRBJ2-7, with D possibly matching TRBD1 (5 bases). The CDR3, as DNA: TGTGCCAGCACAGGGTATAGGGCCTACGAGCAGTACTTC. This gives the protein CASTGYRAYEQYF.